This T cell receptor beta chain was sequenced for a study of blood T cell repertoires in COVID-19. Under the authors' procedure: Amplification of reference gene primers was used by the study to estimate nucleated cell counts. Repertoires were generated with immunoSEQ multiplex PCR, while TCRdb's copy carries only in-frame clones and drops some. Clonal size and the V and J genes are those of that table, whereas D and trimming came from the DNA. Counted here are 180,000 or so clones, roughly 80% occurring once; the ten biggest clones make up under 15%. The CDR3 consists of 11 residues. CDR1 is SGHRS and CDR2 is YFSETQ in the germline V gene. The V and J ends lost 7 bases and 6 bases respectively, with 8 bases between them.

The sample taken for sequencing was PBMCs or T cells enriched from blood (not recorded which). The TCR comes from a man in his fifties or sixties who had been exposed to COVID-19. This rearrangement joins TRBV5-1 to TRBJ2-1; D may be TRBD1 (6 bases). The CDR3: CASATGNEQFF. CDR3 coding DNA: TGCGCCAGCGCGACAGGCAATGAGCAGTTCTTC.